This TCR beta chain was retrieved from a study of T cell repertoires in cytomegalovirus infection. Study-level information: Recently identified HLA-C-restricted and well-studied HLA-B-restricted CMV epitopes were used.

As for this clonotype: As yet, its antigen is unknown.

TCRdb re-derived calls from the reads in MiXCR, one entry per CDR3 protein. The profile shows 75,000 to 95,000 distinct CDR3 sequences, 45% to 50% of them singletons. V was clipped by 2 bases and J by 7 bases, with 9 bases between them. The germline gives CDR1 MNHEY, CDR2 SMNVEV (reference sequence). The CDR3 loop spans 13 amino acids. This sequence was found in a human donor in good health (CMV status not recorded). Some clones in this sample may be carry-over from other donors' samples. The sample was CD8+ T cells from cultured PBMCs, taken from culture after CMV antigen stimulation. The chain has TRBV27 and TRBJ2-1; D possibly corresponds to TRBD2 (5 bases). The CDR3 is CASSLNLANEQFF. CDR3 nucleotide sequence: TGTGCCAGCAGTTTAAACTTAGCGAATGAGCAGTTCTTC.